These T cell receptor beta chains were read from a single sample in a study of blood T cell repertoires in COVID-19. The data were produced by immunoSEQ multiplex PCR, yet TCRdb's version contains in-frame clones alone and is incomplete. The sample contains about 50,000 clones, roughly 85% of which appear only once. Material: peripheral blood. These receptors were taken from a human donor in a cohort sampled during active COVID-19. Each CDR3 is given with its conserved first and last residue. D genes are given only for firm matches. Clone size is given for some rows only: seen once, a few or many times, or a class if the clone is expanded.

v_call: TRBV6-5; j_call: TRBJ2-1; clone_size: -; d_call: TRBD2; cdr3_nt: TGTGCCAGCAGTTACAGGGAGGGGTATGAGCAGTTCTTC; cdr3_aa: CASSYREGYEQFF
v_call: TRBV30; j_call: TRBJ2-1; clone_size: -; d_call: -; cdr3_nt: TGTGCCTGGAGTGTTTACTCCTACAATGAGCAGTTCTTC; cdr3_aa: CAWSVYSYNEQFF
v_call: TRBV5-1; j_call: TRBJ1-1; clone_size: -; d_call: TRBD1; cdr3_nt: TGCGCCAGCAGCTTGTCACAGGGGCCACTTGTGAACACTGAAGCTTTCTTT; cdr3_aa: CASSLSQGPLVNTEAFF
v_call: TRBV11-2; j_call: TRBJ2-3; clone_size: -; d_call: TRBD1; cdr3_nt: TGTGCCAGCAGCCCCCGGGACAGGAGAGATACGCAGTATTTT; cdr3_aa: CASSPRDRRDTQYF
v_call: TRBV9; j_call: TRBJ2-1; clone_size: once; d_call: TRBD2; cdr3_nt: TGTGCCAGCAGCGTAGAGGGTAGCGGGAGACATGAGCAGTTCTTC; cdr3_aa: CASSVEGSGRHEQFF
v_call: TRBV19; j_call: TRBJ2-1; clone_size: -; d_call: TRBD2; cdr3_nt: TGTGCCAGTAGTCCCGGGACTAGCGCCTACAATGAGCAGTTCTTC; cdr3_aa: CASSPGTSAYNEQFF
v_call: TRBV24-1; j_call: TRBJ1-2; clone_size: -; d_call: -; cdr3_nt: TGTGCCACCAGTGATGGTAATGAGGGCTACACCTTC; cdr3_aa: CATSDGNEGYTF
v_call: TRBV28; j_call: TRBJ1-4; clone_size: -; d_call: -; cdr3_nt: TGTGCCAGCAGTTCGGCAGGCTGGTCTAATGAAAAACTGTTTTTT; cdr3_aa: CASSSAGWSNEKLFF
v_call: TRBV27; j_call: TRBJ2-7; clone_size: -; d_call: TRBD2; cdr3_nt: TGTGCCAGCGGACTAGCGGGGGGCTCCCTTTCCTACGAGCAGTACTTC; cdr3_aa: CASGLAGGSLSYEQYF
v_call: TRBV5-4; j_call: TRBJ2-7; clone_size: -; d_call: -; cdr3_nt: TGTGCCAGCAGCATTGACTCGGGATTGTACGAGCAGTACTTC; cdr3_aa: CASSIDSGLYEQYF
v_call: TRBV2; j_call: TRBJ2-5; clone_size: -; d_call: -; cdr3_nt: TGTGCCAGCAGTGTACAGGGTTGGCAAGAGACCCAGTACTTC; cdr3_aa: CASSVQGWQETQYF
v_call: TRBV6-2/TRBV6-3; j_call: TRBJ1-2; clone_size: -; d_call: TRBD1; cdr3_nt: TGTGCCAGCAGTTACTCGTCTGGGACAGGGGAAAGGGATGGCTACACCTTC; cdr3_aa: CASSYSSGTGERDGYTF
v_call: TRBV19; j_call: TRBJ2-1; clone_size: -; d_call: -; cdr3_nt: TGTGCCAGTAGTCCCGGACTTGAGCAGTTCTTC; cdr3_aa: CASSPGLEQFF
v_call: TRBV7-6; j_call: TRBJ2-1; clone_size: -; d_call: TRBD2; cdr3_nt: TGTGCCAGCAGCTCTGGACTAGCGGGAGTGGGGAGCGAGCAGTTCTTC; cdr3_aa: CASSSGLAGVGSEQFF
v_call: TRBV7-9; j_call: TRBJ1-2; clone_size: -; d_call: TRBD1; cdr3_nt: TGTGCCAGCAGCGCCGGGACAGCCTATGGCTACACCTTC; cdr3_aa: CASSAGTAYGYTF
v_call: TRBV9; j_call: TRBJ2-1; clone_size: -; d_call: -; cdr3_nt: TGTGCCAGCAGCGTCGAACTTTCGTACAATGAGCAGTTCTTC; cdr3_aa: CASSVELSYNEQFF
v_call: TRBV19; j_call: TRBJ1-6; clone_size: -; d_call: -; cdr3_nt: TGTGCCAGTAGTACCCGACAGAATTCACCCCTCCACTTT; cdr3_aa: CASSTRQNSPLHF
v_call: TRBV29-1; j_call: TRBJ2-1; clone_size: -; d_call: -; cdr3_nt: TGCAGCGTTGTATCCGGGTCGAGAATTTACAATGAGCAGTTCTTC; cdr3_aa: CSVVSGSRIYNEQFF
v_call: TRBV27; j_call: TRBJ1-2; clone_size: -; d_call: -; cdr3_nt: TGTGCCAGCAGTTTATACAAGGGGGGGGGCAACTATGGCTACACCTTC; cdr3_aa: CASSLYKGGGNYGYTF
v_call: TRBV6-5; j_call: TRBJ1-6; clone_size: -; d_call: -; cdr3_nt: TGTGCCAGCACACACAGGAATAATTCACCCCTCCACTTT; cdr3_aa: CASTHRNNSPLHF